This passage covers 6 T cell receptor beta chains from one sample sequenced in a study of blood T cell repertoires in COVID-19. Assay used: immunoSEQ multiplex PCR; TCRdb lists only in-frame clones, some missing. The sample yields more than 250,000 clones, 85% to 90% seen once. The sample comprised peripheral blood. Receptors originate from a man between 18 and 29 years old with active or convalescent COVID-19.

A few counts support this clone. The gene calls are TRBV12-5 and TRBJ1-6; D unresolved. V shed 0 bases and J shed 0 bases, with 3 bases lying between them. This CDR3 has 15 amino acids. From germline, CDR1 is LGHNT and CDR2 FRNRAP. The CDR3 DNA sequence: TGTGCTAGTGGTTTGGTCGGCTCCTATAATTCACCCCTCCACTTT. Encoded protein: CASGLVGSYNSPLHF.

This clone was detected only once. This rearrangement joins TRBV7-5 to TRBJ1-5. TRBV7-5 is recorded as a pseudogene. CDR3 length: 13 residues. This chain's CDR3 is CVRGLNRSRPQHF. CDR3 DNA sequence: TGTGTCAGGGGACTTAATCGAAGTCGGCCCCAGCATTTT.

This chain connects TRBV9 to TRBJ2-6; TRBD2 aligns across 11 bases. Trimming took 7 bases from V and 0 from J; bases not matched to a gene: 9. The CDR3 covers 18 residues. Germline V gene lookup returns CDR1 SGDLS and CDR2 YYNGEE. The CDR3 reads CASGPKTSGVSGANVLTF. Written as DNA, the CDR3 is TGTGCCAGCGGCCCGAAGACTAGCGGGGTCTCTGGGGCCAACGTCCTGACTTTC. The entire variable domain, with the rest obtained from reference TRBV9 and TRBJ2-6, is as follows: DSGVTQTPKHLITATGQRVTLRCSPRSGDLSVYWYQQSLDQGLQFLIQYYNGEERAKGNILERFSAQQFPDLHSELNLSSLELGDSALYFCASGPKTSGVSGANVLTFGAGSRLTVL.

This chain uses TRBV5-4 with TRBJ1-1; 9 nucleotides match TRBD1. Germline values: CDR1 SGHNT, CDR2 YYREEE (reference sequence). This CDR3 is 16 amino acids long. The V gene end was trimmed by 4 bases and the J gene end by 5 bases; junction bases not matched to a gene: 12. The CDR3 DNA reads as TGTGCCAGCAGCCTCCATTCCGGGACAGGGAAAACTGAAGCTTTCTTT. This gives the protein CASSLHSGTGKTEAFF. The whole variable domain, filled in from reference TRBV5-4 and TRBJ1-1, reads ETGVTQSPTHLIKTRGQQVTLRCSSQSGHNTVSWYQQALGQGPQFIFQYYREEENGRGNFPPRFSGLQFPNYSSELNVNALELDDSALYLCASSLHSGTGKTEAFFGQGTRLTVV.

V gene TRBV7-9 combines with J gene TRBJ1-3; 11 bases line up with TRBD1. This CDR3 has 15 residues. Germline V gives CDR1 SEHNR, CDR2 FQNEAQ (reference sequence). V shed 3 bases, J shed 8 bases, and the junction held 6 bases outside the gene matches. CDR3 amino acids: CASSFGQGAEDTIYF. In nucleotides, the CDR3 is TGTGCCAGCAGCTTCGGACAGGGGGCGGAGGACACCATATATTTT.

The V gene is TRBV4-2, the J gene TRBJ2-4, with D unresolved. CDR1 and CDR2 from the germline V gene are LGHNA and YNFKEQ. The ends were cut back, 2 bases at V and 0 bases at J, with 11 bases in the middle. CDR3 length: 16 residues. CDR3 sequence: CASSQPNVKAKNIQYF. CDR3 coding DNA: TGTGCCAGCAGCCAACCTAATGTAAAAGCCAAAAACATTCAGTACTTC.